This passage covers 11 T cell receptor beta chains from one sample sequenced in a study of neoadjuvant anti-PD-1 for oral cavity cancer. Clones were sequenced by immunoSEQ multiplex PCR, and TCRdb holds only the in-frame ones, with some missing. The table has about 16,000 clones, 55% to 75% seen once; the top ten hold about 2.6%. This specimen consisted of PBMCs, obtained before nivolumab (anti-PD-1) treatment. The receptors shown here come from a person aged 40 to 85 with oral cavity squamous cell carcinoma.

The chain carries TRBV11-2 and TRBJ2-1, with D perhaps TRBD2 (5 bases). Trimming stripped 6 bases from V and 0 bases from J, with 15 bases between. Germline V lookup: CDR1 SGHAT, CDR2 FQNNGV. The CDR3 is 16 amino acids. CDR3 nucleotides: TGTGCCAGCAGGTCCCCCCGGGATCGCTCCTACAATGAGCAGTTCTTC. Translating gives CASRSPRDRSYNEQFF.

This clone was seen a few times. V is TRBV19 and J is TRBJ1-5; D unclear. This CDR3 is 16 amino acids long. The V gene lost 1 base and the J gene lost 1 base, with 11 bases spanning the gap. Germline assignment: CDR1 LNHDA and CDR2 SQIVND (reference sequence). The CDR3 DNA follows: TGTGCCAGTAGTATAGGGGAGGGAGGGAGCAATCAGCCCCAGCATTTT. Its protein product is CASSIGEGGSNQPQHF.

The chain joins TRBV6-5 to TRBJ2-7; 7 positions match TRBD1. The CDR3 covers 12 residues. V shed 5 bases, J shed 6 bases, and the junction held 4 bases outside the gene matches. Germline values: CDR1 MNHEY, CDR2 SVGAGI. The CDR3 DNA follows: TGTGCCAGCAGTGACACAGGGGTCGAGCAGTACTTC. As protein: CASSDTGVEQYF.

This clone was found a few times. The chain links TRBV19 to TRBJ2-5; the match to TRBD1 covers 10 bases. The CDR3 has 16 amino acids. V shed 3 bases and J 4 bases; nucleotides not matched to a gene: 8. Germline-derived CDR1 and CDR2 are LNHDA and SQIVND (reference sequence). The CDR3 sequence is CASSIGMTGGRETQYF. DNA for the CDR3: TGTGCCAGTAGTATTGGAATGACAGGGGGCAGAGAGACCCAGTACTTC.

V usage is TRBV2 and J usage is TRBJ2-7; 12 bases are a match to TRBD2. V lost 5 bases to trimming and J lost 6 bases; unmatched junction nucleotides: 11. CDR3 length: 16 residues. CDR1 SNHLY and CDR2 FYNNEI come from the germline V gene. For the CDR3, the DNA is TGTGCCAGCAGTCCCGAGACTAGCGGGAGTCGGGGCGAGCAGTACTTC. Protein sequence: CASSPETSGSRGEQYF.

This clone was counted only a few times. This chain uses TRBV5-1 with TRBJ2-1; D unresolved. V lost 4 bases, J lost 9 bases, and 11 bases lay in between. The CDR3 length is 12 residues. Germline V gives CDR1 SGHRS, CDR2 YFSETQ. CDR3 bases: TGCGCCAGCAGCCAGCAAACCGGTGAGCAGTTCTTC. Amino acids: CASSQQTGEQFF.

CDR3 in amino acids: CASSTGVPYEQYF. The CDR3 bases are TGTGCCAGCAGTACAGGGGTCCCCTACGAGCAGTACTTC. This rearrangement joins TRBV6-5 to TRBJ2-7; 7 bases are shared with TRBD1. This CDR3 spans 13 amino acids. The V gene's germline CDR1 is MNHEY and CDR2 SVGAGI. V lost 5 bases, J lost 2 bases, and 3 bases stayed unmatched.

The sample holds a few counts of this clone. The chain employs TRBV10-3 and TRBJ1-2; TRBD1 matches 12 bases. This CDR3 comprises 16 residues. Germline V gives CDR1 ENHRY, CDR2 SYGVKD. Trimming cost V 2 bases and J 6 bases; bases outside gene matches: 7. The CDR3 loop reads CAISEPGTGGSDGYTF. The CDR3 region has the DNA TGTGCCATCAGTGAGCCCGGGACAGGGGGCTCTGATGGCTACACCTTC.

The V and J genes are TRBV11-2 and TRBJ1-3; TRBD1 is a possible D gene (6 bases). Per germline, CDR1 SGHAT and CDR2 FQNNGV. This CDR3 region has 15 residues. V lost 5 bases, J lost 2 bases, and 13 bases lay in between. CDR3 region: CASSGWSGAGNTIYF. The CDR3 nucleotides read TGTGCCAGCAGCGGGTGGTCAGGGGCTGGAAACACCATATATTTT.

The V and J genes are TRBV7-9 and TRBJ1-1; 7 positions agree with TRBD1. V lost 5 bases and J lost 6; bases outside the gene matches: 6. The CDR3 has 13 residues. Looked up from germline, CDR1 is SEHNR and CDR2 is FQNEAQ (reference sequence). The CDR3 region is CASSLGTEAEAFF. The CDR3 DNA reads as TGTGCCAGCAGCCTTGGGACAGAAGCTGAAGCTTTCTTT.

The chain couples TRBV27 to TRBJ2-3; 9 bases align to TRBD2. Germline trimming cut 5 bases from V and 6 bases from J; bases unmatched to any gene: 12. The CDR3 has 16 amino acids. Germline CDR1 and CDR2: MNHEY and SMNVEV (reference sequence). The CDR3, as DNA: TGTGCCAGCAGTCCCGTTAGCGGGAGCCCCGGGGATACGCAGTATTTT. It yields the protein CASSPVSGSPGDTQYF.